This T cell receptor (beta chain) appears in the sequencing data of a study of tissue T cells after allogeneic stem cell transplantation. Study-level points and caveats: Few T cell clones were shared across patients, but motif clusters showed tissue-specific shared signatures. Blood and spleen captured only part of the tissue TCR repertoire. Anatomically similar tissues had similar TCR repertoires within each patient.

As to time point: mouse harvest day 14 after allogeneic transplant. Each mouse received 10^7 T-cell-depleted marrow cells plus 10^6 splenic CD5+ T cells by tail vein. B6 (H2b) cells into BALB/c (H2d) mice; tissues taken at day 7 or 14. As to this clone: Its antigen is not known. Gene and germline names: mouse. From the germline J gene comes the end of the CDR3, since the read stops 1 residue before it.

The table came from immunoSEQ multiplex PCR; TCRdb's copy has only in-frame clones and leaves some out. The data show fewer than 4,500 clones, with 50% seen just once and around 23% held by the top ten. CDR1 and CDR2 (germline): SGHND, FRSKSL. Trimming cost V 6 bases and J 1 base; bases outside gene matches: 7. The CDR3 runs to 15 residues. This clonotype originated in a female BALB/c mouse given C57BL/6 T cells with graft-versus-host disease after an allogeneic hematopoietic cell transplant. The chain employs TRBV15 and TRBJ2-4, with 7 positions matching TRBD2. Sequencing was done on a sample of gut tissue. The sequenced CDR3 bases are TGTGCCAGCAGCCCTGGGGGTGGTGGTCAAAACACCTTGTAC. Translating it yields CASSPGGGGQNTLY. The entire CDR3 reads CASSPGGGGQNTLYF.